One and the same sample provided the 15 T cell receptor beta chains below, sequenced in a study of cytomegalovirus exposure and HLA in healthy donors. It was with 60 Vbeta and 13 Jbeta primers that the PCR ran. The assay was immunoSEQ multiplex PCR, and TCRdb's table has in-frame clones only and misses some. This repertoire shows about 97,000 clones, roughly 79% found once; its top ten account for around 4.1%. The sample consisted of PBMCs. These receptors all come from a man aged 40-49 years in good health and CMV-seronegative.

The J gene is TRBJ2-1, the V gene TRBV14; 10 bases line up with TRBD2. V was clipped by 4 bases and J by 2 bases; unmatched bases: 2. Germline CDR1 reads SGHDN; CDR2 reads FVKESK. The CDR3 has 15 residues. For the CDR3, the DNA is TGTGCCAGCAGCCCTCTAGCGGGGGCCTACAATGAGCAGTTCTTC. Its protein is CASSPLAGAYNEQFF.

CDR3 nucleotides: TGCGCCAGCAGCTTCACGGAGCCCTCTGGGGCCAACGTCCTGACTTTC. Translating gives CASSFTEPSGANVLTF. The chain combines TRBV5-1 with TRBJ2-6; D unclear. The CDR3 has 16 amino acids. CDR1 is SGHRS and CDR2 is YFSETQ in the germline V gene. Trimming pared 2 bases from V and 0 bases from J, leaving 9 bases between.

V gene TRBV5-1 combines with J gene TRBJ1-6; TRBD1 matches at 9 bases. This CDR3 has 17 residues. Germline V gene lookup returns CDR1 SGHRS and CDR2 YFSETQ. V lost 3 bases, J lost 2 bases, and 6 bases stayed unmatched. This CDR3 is CASSSKGTGPYNSPLHF. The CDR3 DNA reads TGCGCCAGCAGCTCGAAAGGGACAGGGCCCTATAATTCACCCCTCCACTTT.

The CDR3 is CASSLATSSGGPNTGELFF. CDR3 in DNA: TGTGCCAGCAGCTTAGCGACGTCTAGCGGGGGCCCCAACACCGGGGAGCTGTTTTTT. The chain is built from TRBV7-9 and TRBJ2-2; 10 bases are a match to TRBD2. The CDR3 is 19 residues long. In germline, CDR1 is SEHNR, CDR2 FQNEAQ (reference sequence). V trimming: 0 bases; J trimming: 2 bases; junction bases outside the gene matches: 9.

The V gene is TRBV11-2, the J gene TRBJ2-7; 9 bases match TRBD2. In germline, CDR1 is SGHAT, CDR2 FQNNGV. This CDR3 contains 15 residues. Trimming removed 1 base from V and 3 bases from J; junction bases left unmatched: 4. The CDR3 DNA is TGTGCCAGCAGCTTAGCGGTTAGCGGGGGCTACGAGCAGTACTTC. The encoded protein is CASSLAVSGGYEQYF.

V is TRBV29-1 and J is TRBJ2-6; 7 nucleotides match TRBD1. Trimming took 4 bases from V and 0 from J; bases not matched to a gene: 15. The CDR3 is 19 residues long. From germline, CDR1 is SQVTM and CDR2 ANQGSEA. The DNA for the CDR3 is TGCAGCGTTGTGGGGGACAGCAGGTTCCCACGCTCTGGGGCCAACGTCCTGACTTTC. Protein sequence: CSVVGDSRFPRSGANVLTF.

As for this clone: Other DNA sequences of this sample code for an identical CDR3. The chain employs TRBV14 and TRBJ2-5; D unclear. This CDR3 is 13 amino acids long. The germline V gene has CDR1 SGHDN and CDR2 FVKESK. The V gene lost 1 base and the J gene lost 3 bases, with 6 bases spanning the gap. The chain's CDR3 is CASSQAPKETQYF. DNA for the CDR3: TGTGCCAGCAGCCAAGCACCTAAAGAGACCCAGTACTTC.

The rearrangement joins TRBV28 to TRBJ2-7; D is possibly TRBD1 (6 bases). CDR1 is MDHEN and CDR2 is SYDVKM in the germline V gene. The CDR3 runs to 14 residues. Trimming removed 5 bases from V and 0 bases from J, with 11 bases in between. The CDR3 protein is CASSPETGSYEQYV. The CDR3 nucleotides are TGTGCCAGCAGTCCCGAGACAGGCTCCTACGAGCAGTACGTC.

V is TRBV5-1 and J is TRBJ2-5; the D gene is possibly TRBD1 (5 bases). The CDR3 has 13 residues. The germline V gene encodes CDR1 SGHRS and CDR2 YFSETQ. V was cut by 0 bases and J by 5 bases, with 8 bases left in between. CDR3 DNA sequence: TGCGCCAGCAGCTTGGCAGGGTGGGAGACCCAGTACTTC. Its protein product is CASSLAGWETQYF.

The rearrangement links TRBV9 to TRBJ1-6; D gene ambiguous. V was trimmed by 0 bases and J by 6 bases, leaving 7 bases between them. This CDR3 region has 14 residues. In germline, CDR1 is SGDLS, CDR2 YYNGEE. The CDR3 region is CASSVENSNSPLHF. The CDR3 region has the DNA TGTGCCAGCAGCGTAGAAAATAGTAATTCACCCCTCCACTTT.

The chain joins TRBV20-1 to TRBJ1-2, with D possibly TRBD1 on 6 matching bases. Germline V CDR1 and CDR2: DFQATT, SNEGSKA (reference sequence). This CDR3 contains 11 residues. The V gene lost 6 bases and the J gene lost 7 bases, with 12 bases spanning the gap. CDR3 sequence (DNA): TGCAGTGCGGGGGGGCGCGGTGGCTACACCTTC. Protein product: CSAGGRGGYTF.

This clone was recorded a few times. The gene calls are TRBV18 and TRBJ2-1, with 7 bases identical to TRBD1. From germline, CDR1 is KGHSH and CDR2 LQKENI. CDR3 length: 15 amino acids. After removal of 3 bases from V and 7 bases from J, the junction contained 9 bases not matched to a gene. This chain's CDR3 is CASSPPQGRTNEQFF. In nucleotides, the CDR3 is TGTGCCAGCTCACCGCCACAGGGGCGCACGAATGAGCAGTTCTTC.

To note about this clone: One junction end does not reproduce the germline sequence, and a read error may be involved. DNA of the CDR3: TGTTCCAGCAGCTTAAATAGGGGATCCTACAATGAGCAGTTCTTC. This translates into CSSSLNRGSYNEQFF. The V and J genes are TRBV7-9 and TRBJ2-1; a possible D gene is TRBD1 (5 bases). The CDR3 has 15 amino acids. Germline assignment: CDR1 SEHNR and CDR2 FQNEAQ (reference sequence).

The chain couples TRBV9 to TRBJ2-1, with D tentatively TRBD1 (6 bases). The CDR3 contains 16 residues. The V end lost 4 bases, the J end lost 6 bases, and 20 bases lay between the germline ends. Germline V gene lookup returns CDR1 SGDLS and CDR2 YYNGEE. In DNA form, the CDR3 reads TGTGCCAGCAGCACACGGGACAAAGTTCGATCCAATGAGCAGTTCTTC. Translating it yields CASSTRDKVRSNEQFF.

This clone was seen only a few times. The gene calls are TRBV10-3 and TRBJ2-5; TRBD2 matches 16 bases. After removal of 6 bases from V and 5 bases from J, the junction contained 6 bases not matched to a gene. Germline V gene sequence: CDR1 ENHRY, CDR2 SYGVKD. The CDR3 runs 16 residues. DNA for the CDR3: TGTGCCATCAGCCCGGGACTAGCGGGGGGGAGGGAGACCCAGTACTTC. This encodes CAISPGLAGGRETQYF.